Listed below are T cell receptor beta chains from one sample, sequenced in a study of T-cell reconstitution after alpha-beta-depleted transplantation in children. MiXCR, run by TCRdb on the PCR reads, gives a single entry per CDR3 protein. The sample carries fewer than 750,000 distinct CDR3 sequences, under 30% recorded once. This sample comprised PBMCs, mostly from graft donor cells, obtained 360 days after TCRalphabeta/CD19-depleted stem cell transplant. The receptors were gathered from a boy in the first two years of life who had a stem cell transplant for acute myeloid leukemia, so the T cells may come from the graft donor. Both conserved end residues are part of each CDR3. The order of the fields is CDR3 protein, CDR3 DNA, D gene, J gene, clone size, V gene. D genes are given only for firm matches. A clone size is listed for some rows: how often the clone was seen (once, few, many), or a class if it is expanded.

CASNRGQLVTEAFF,TGTGCCAGCAACCGGGGACAGCTGGTCACTGAAGCTTTCTTT,TRBD1,TRBJ1-1,NA,TRBV5-5
CASSLVRHNEQFF,TGTGCCAGCAGCTTAGTTAGACACAATGAGCAGTTCTTC,NA,TRBJ2-1,many,TRBV7-9
CASQGLASSYNEQFF,TGTGCCAGTCAAGGACTGGCGAGCTCCTACAATGAGCAGTTCTTC,NA,TRBJ2-1,NA,TRBV11-2
CASIPFLRADTQYF,TGTGCCAGCATCCCCTTTCTCCGGGCAGATACGCAGTATTTT,NA,TRBJ2-3,NA,TRBV7-9
CASSRGGRVPSGANVLTF,TGTGCCAGCAGCCGGGGCGGTAGGGTCCCCTCTGGGGCCAACGTCCTGACTTTC,NA,TRBJ2-6,NA,TRBV6-1
CSAPGQTQETQYF,TGCAGTGCTCCCGGACAGACCCAAGAGACCCAGTACTTC,NA,TRBJ2-5,NA,TRBV20-1
CASSPLEGETQYF,TGTGCCAGCTCACCATTAGAGGGAGAGACCCAGTACTTC,NA,TRBJ2-5,NA,TRBV18
CSGPLRGSGNTIYF,TGCAGTGGCCCGTTGAGGGGCTCTGGAAACACCATATATTTT,NA,TRBJ1-3,NA,TRBV20-1
CASSRDRGGEQYF,TGTGCCAGCAGTCGCGACAGGGGCGGGGAGCAGTACTTC,TRBD1,TRBJ2-7,NA,TRBV6-1
CSAQGLTYTDTQYF,TGCAGTGCCCAGGGACTTACTTACACAGATACGCAGTATTTT,NA,TRBJ2-3,few,TRBV20-1
CASSLLTSSFETQYF,TGTGCCAGCAGCTTGTTGACCTCATCATTTGAGACCCAGTACTTC,NA,TRBJ2-5,few,TRBV7-6
CASSLVAGGPKTQYF,TGTGCCAGCAGCTTAGTAGCGGGGGGGCCGAAGACCCAGTACTTC,TRBD2,TRBJ2-5,few,TRBV7-2
CSASPFPRGGNEQFF,TGCAGTGCCAGCCCTTTCCCAAGGGGCGGGAATGAGCAGTTCTTC,NA,TRBJ2-1,few,TRBV20-1
CASSEGRFNEQFF,TGTGCCAGCAGTGAGGGTAGGTTCAATGAGCAGTTCTTC,NA,TRBJ2-1,many,TRBV6-1
CASSTPLAGDHYNEQFF,TGTGCCAGCAGTACTCCGCTAGCGGGGGACCACTACAATGAGCAGTTCTTC,TRBD2,TRBJ2-1,many,TRBV12-3/TRBV12-4
CSARLHSYNEQFF,TGCAGTGCTAGGCTTCACTCCTACAATGAGCAGTTCTTC,NA,TRBJ2-1,few,TRBV20-1
CASSPRDRAFTGELFF,TGTGCCAGCAGCCCCCGGGACAGGGCATTCACCGGGGAGCTGTTTTTT,TRBD1,TRBJ2-2,NA,TRBV9
CATLRGAVHTGELFF,TGTGCCACCCTTCGGGGGGCAGTGCACACCGGGGAGCTGTTTTTT,NA,TRBJ2-2,NA,TRBV6-1
CSARDLTGYTIYF,TGCAGTGCTAGAGATCTTACCGGTTACACCATATATTTT,NA,TRBJ1-3,many,TRBV20-1
CASSQVGRDMRFF,TGCGCCAGCAGCCAAGTGGGGAGGGACATGAGGTTCTTC,NA,TRBJ2-1,few,TRBV4-1
CASSQEAGNEQFF,TGTGCCAGCAGCCAAGAAGCAGGCAATGAGCAGTTCTTC,NA,TRBJ2-1,many,TRBV14
CASSYSGRGATDTQYF,TGTGCCAGCAGTTACTCCGGCCGGGGGGCCACAGATACGCAGTATTTT,NA,TRBJ2-3,few,TRBV6-5
CASSFEGDAEQFF,TGCGCCAGCAGCTTTGAGGGGGACGCTGAGCAGTTCTTC,NA,TRBJ2-1,few,TRBV4-3
CASSLAGQGPSAGSLYGYTF,TGTGCCAGCAGCTTGGCGGGACAGGGGCCTAGCGCGGGGTCACTCTATGGCTACACCTTC,TRBD1,TRBJ1-2,many,TRBV5-4
CASSEYRGETQYF,TGTGCCAGCAGTGAATACAGGGGAGAGACCCAGTACTTC,NA,TRBJ2-5,NA,TRBV25-1
CASSPGQGDEGGELFF,TGCGCCAGCAGTCCCGGACAGGGAGACGAGGGCGGGGAGCTGTTTTTT,TRBD1,TRBJ2-2,few,TRBV5-1
CATSSGTNYNEQFF,TGTGCCACCAGCTCCGGGACTAACTACAATGAGCAGTTCTTC,TRBD2,TRBJ2-1,many,TRBV24-1
CASSLVSRLNEQFF,TGTGCCAGCAGCTTAGTGTCGCGGCTGAATGAGCAGTTCTTC,NA,TRBJ2-1,NA,TRBV11-2
CASSLGMGTSQETQYF,TGTGCCAGCAGCTTAGGGATGGGTACCTCCCAAGAGACCCAGTACTTC,NA,TRBJ2-5,many,TRBV7-9
CASSLELASGGSEQYF,TGTGCCAGCAGCTTAGAATTGGCCTCAGGGGGCAGCGAGCAGTACTTC,TRBD1,TRBJ2-7,many,TRBV7-9
CATSRGQDYYNEQFF,TGTGCCACCAGCAGAGGACAGGATTACTACAATGAGCAGTTCTTC,NA,TRBJ2-1,NA,TRBV15
CSARDKWAGSYNEQFF,TGCAGTGCTAGAGATAAGTGGGCAGGCTCCTACAATGAGCAGTTCTTC,NA,TRBJ2-1,NA,TRBV20-1
CASSFGDRGSSYEQYF,TGTGCCAGCAGCTTCGGTGACCGGGGGAGCTCCTACGAGCAGTACTTC,NA,TRBJ2-7,NA,TRBV13
CASSKAGLDRNTQYF,TGTGCCAGCAGCAAAGCGGGACTAGATCGTAATACGCAGTATTTT,NA,TRBJ2-3,NA,TRBV21-1
CASSVWDRGTDTQYF,TGTGCCAGTAGTGTATGGGACAGGGGCACAGATACGCAGTATTTT,TRBD1,TRBJ2-3,NA,TRBV19
CASSLAGSPYTEAFF,TGCGCCAGCAGCTTGGCAGGGTCTCCCTACACTGAAGCTTTCTTT,NA,TRBJ1-1,few,TRBV5-1
CASSYGQILWEDTQYF,TGTGCCAGCAGTTATGGACAGATCCTTTGGGAAGATACGCAGTATTTT,NA,TRBJ2-3,few,TRBV6-5
CASSERRGNTGELFF,TGTGCCAGCAGTGAACGCCGGGGGAACACCGGGGAGCTGTTTTTT,NA,TRBJ2-2,NA,TRBV2
CASSSGTGSLYNEQFF,TGTGCCAGCAGCTCAGGGACAGGATCCCTATACAATGAGCAGTTCTTC,TRBD1,TRBJ2-1,many,TRBV5-5
CASSKGLADTADTQYF,TGTGCCAGCAGCAAAGGACTAGCGGACACCGCAGATACGCAGTATTTT,TRBD2,TRBJ2-3,many,TRBV9